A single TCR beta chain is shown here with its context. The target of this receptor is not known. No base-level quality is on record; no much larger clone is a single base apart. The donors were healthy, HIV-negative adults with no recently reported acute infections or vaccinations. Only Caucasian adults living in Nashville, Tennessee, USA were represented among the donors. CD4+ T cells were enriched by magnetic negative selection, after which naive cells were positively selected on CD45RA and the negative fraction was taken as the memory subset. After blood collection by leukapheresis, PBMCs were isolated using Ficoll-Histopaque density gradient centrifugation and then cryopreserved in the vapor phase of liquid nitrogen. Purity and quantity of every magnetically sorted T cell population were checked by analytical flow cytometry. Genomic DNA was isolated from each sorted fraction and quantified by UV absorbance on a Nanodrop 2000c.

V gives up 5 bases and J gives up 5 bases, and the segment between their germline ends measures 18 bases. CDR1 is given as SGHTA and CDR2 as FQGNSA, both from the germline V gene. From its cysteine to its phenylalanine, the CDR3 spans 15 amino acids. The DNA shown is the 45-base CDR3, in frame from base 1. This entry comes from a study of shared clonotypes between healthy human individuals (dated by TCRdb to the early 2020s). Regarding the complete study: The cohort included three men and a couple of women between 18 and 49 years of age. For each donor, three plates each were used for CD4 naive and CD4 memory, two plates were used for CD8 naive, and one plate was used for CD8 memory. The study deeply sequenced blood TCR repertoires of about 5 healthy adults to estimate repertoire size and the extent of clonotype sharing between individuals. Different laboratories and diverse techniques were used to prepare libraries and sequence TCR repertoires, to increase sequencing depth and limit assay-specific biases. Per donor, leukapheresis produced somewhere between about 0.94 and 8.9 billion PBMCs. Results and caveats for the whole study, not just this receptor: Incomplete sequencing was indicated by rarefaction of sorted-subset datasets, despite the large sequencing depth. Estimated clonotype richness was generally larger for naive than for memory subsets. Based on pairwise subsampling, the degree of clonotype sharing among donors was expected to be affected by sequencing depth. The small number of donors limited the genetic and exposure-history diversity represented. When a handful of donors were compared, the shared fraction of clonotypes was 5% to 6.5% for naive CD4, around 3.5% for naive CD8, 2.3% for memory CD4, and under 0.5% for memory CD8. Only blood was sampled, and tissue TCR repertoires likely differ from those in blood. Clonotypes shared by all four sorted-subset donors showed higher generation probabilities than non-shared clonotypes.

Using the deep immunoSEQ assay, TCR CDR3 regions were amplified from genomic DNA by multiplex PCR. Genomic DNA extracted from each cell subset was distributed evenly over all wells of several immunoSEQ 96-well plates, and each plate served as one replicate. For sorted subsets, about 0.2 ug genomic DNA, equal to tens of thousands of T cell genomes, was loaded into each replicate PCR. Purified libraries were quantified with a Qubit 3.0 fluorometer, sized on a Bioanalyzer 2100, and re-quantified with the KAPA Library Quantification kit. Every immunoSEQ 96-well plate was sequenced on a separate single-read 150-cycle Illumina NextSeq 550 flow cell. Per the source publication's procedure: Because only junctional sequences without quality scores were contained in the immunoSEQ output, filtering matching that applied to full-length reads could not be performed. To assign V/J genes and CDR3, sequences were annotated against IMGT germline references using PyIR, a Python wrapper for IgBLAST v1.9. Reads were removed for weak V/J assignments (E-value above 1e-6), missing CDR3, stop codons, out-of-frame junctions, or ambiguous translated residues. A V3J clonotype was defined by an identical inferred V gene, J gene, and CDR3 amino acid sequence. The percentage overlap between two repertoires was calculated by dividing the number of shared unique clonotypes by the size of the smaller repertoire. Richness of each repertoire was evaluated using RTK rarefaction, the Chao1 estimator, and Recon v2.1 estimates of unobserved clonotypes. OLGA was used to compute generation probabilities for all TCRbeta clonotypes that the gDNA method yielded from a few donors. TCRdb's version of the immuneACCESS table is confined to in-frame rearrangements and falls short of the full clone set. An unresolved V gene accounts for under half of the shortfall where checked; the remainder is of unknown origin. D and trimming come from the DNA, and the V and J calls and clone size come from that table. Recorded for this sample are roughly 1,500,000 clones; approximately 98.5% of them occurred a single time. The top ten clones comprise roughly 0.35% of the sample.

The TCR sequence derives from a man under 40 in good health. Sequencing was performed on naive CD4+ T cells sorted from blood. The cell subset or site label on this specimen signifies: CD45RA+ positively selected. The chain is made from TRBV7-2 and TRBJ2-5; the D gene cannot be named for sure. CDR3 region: CASSPRWASSETQYF. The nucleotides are TGTGCCAGCAGCCCGAGATGGGCGAGCTCGGAGACCCAGTACTTC.